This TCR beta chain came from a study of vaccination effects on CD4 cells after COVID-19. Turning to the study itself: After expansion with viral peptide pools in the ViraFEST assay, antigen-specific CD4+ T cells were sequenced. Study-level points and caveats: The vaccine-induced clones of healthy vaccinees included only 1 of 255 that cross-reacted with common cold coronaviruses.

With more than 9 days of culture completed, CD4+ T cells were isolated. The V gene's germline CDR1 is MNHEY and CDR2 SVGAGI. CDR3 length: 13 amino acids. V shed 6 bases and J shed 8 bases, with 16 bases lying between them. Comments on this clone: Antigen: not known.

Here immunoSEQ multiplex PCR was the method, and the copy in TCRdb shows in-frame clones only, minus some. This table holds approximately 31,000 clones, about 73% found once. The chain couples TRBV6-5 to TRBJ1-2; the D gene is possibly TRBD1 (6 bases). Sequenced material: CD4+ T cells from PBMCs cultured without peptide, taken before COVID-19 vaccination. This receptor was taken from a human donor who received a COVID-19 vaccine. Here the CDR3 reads CASRADSLLGYTF. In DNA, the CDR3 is TGTGCCAGCAGGGCGGACAGCCTCTTGGGCTACACCTTC.